This TCR beta chain came from a study of blood T cell repertoires in COVID-19. In the study overall: Acute and convalescent COVID-19 samples came from the United States, Italy and Spain.

In the authors' methods: Using reference gene primer amplification, nucleated cell counts were estimated. The assay was immunoSEQ multiplex PCR, and TCRdb's table has in-frame clones only and misses some. That table supplies the V and J calls and clone size; D and trimming were determined from the DNA. The profile shows approximately 150,000 clones, about 85% of them singletons. Participants were aged roughly 18 to 90 years, lived in over 20 US areas, and enrolled virtually. Cohorts were based on clinical histories the participants reported. This clone occurred once. The sample taken for sequencing was PBMCs or T cells enriched from blood (not recorded which). The source is a woman in her 40s with acute COVID-19.

This CDR3 is CASSSRSQETQYF. CDR3 nucleotide sequence: TGCGCCAGCAGCTCTAGATCGCAAGAGACCCAGTACTTC. V is TRBV5-1 and J is TRBJ2-5; D ambiguous. V was clipped by 3 bases and J by 2 bases, with 8 bases between them. CDR1 and CDR2 from the germline V gene are SGHRS and YFSETQ. This CDR3 has 13 residues.